This T cell receptor (beta chain) was sequenced during a study of regulatory T cells in long-lasting Graves disease. V lost 3 bases and J 9 bases, leaving 10 bases between the germline ends. CDR3 length: 12 amino acids. Looked up from germline, CDR1 is MDHEN and CDR2 is SYDVKM. Arm-PCR with iRepertoire HTBI primers amplified the CDR3 regions for these TCR beta libraries. MiXCR was run by TCRdb on the multiplex PCR reads, yielding one entry per CDR3 protein. This sample has more than 400,000 distinct CDR3 sequences; about 17% occur once, and the top ten carry 10% to 15%. Time point defined: newly diagnosed GD, antithyroid drugs for less than 3 months. There was RNA extracted from PBMCs, and the TCR library was made from it. The same sample was also used in a study of T cells in Graves' hyperthyroidism and ophthalmopathy. That source notes: Newly diagnosed hyperthyroidism patients aged 18 to 65 years had disease lasting under 2 months. Using the HTBI primer set, a first-round RT-PCR was run on the TCR CDR3. Onset of ophthalmopathy came a median 6.5 months after the model predicted it.

The TCR was taken from a man aged 35-49 years with Graves disease. The chain has TRBV28 and TRBJ2-3; D gene uncertain. Sequencing used peripheral blood mononuclear cells (PBMCs), obtained at new diagnosis, from a patient treated with antithyroid drugs. The CDR3 sequence: CASSLPFRTQYF. CDR3 in DNA: TGTGCCAGCAGTTTGCCCTTCCGAACGCAGTATTTT.